Listed here are 11 T cell receptor beta chains from one sample, sequenced in a study of T cells in Graves' hyperthyroidism and ophthalmopathy. TCR beta CDR3 regions were amplified from RNA transcripts. First-round RT-PCR with HTBI primers amplified the TCR CDR3 region. MiXCR, applied by TCRdb to the multiplex PCR reads, yields one record per CDR3 protein. The sample holds 300,000 to 400,000 distinct CDR3 sequences, around 13% seen once. The sample was blood. These receptors were obtained from a woman in her thirties with Graves' ophthalmopathy.

This clonotype was recorded many times. The V gene is TRBV12-3 or TRBV12-4, the J gene TRBJ2-1; 11 bases agree with TRBD2. CDR3 length: 17 residues. With 5 bases clipped from V and 3 bases from J, the junction kept 9 bases outside the gene matches. The CDR3 reads CASSPPTLAGVYNEQFF. In DNA, the CDR3 is TGTGCCAGCAGTCCTCCCACACTAGCGGGGGTCTACAATGAGCAGTTCTTC.

This clonotype was counted only a few times. The chain combines TRBV7-2 with TRBJ2-4; tentatively, D is TRBD1 (6 bases). The germline V gene has CDR1 SGHTA and CDR2 FQGNSA. The CDR3 is 16 amino acids. V lost 5 bases, J lost 7 bases, and 21 bases lay in between. The CDR3 here is CASSTVQGFSGNIQYF. The CDR3, as DNA: TGTGCCAGCAGCACGGTGCAGGGGTTTTCGGGGAACATTCAGTACTTC. Filled out from reference TRBV7-2 and TRBJ2-4, the complete variable domain reads GAGVSQSPSNKVTEKGKDVELRCDPISGHTALYWYRQSLGQGLEFLIYFQGNSAPDKSGLPSDRFSAERTGGSVSTLTIQRTQQEDSAVYLCASSTVQGFSGNIQYFGAGTRLSVL.

This clonotype was recorded many times. The chain carries TRBV9 and TRBJ2-5; D perhaps matches TRBD1 (6 bases). The CDR3 covers 14 residues. The germline V and J ends were trimmed by 2 bases and 0 bases, with 8 bases remaining between them. Per the germline V gene, CDR1 is SGDLS and CDR2 is YYNGEE. Here the CDR3 DNA reads TGTGCCAGCAGCGTTGGGACACACCAAGAGACCCAGTACTTC. It translates to CASSVGTHQETQYF.

This rearrangement joins TRBV5-8 to TRBJ2-2; D gene ambiguous. The germline gives CDR1 SGHTS, CDR2 YDEGEE. V dropped 0 bases and J dropped 7 bases, with 4 bases sitting between them. The CDR3 totals 12 residues. CDR3 region: CASSLAFGELFF. CDR3 DNA sequence: TGTGCCAGCAGCTTGGCCTTCGGGGAGCTGTTTTTT.

This clonotype was observed many times. J is TRBJ2-3 and V is TRBV15; 11 bases line up with TRBD2. The trim removed 0 bases at V and 6 bases at J, leaving 11 bases unmatched. The V gene's germline CDR1 is LNHNV and CDR2 YYDKDF (reference sequence). The CDR3 has 18 residues. The DNA for the CDR3 is TGTGCCACCAGCAGAGATAAGAAGCTAGCGGGGGGATTTGATACGCAGTATTTT. It encodes CATSRDKKLAGGFDTQYF.

This clonotype occurred many times. The chain joins TRBV12-3 or TRBV12-4 to TRBJ1-6; possible D gene TRBD1, 5 bases. V was cut by 2 bases and J by 7 bases, with 15 bases left in between. The CDR3 has 16 residues. The DNA of the CDR3 is TGTGCCAGCAGTTTAAGGGGTGGGACGGGAAATTCACCCCTCCACTTT. Translating it yields CASSLRGGTGNSPLHF.

V is TRBV5-6 and J is TRBJ2-2; no definite D call. V shed 5 bases and J shed 6 bases, with 14 bases lying between them. Per germline, CDR1 SGHDT and CDR2 YYEEEE. This CDR3 has 14 amino acids. The CDR3 sequence: CASRPDASPGELFF. The CDR3 DNA sequence: TGTGCCAGCAGACCGGACGCTTCCCCCGGGGAGCTGTTTTTT. The whole variable domain, remainder taken from reference TRBV5-6 and TRBJ2-2, is DAGVTQSPTHLIKTRGQQVTLRCSPKSGHDTVSWYQQALGQGPQFIFQYYEEEERQRGNFPDRFSGHQFPNYSSELNVNALLLGDSALYLCASRPDASPGELFFGEGSRLTVL.

This clonotype was counted between two and nine times. The CDR3 DNA reads TGTGCCAGTACTATTGGCGCGTCTGCAACTAATGAAAAACTGTTTTTT. Translated, it gives CASTIGASATNEKLFF. The chain recombines TRBV19 with TRBJ1-4, with no clear D. Per germline, CDR1 LNHDA and CDR2 SQIVND (reference sequence). CDR3 length equals 16 residues. Trimming removed 7 bases at V and 0 bases at J, with 15 bases between. Variable domain in full (rest from reference TRBV19 and TRBJ1-4): DGGITQSPKYLFRKEGQNVTLSCEQNLNHDAMYWYRQDPGQGLRLIYYSQIVNDFQKGDIAEGYSVSREKKESFPLTVTSAQKNPTAFYLCASTIGASATNEKLFFGSGTQLSVL.

This clonotype was detected many times. The CDR3 DNA sequence: TGCAGTGCGTACGGCACAGATACGCAGTATTTT. It is translated as CSAYGTDTQYF. The V call is TRBV20-1, the J call TRBJ2-3; no clear D gene. Germline V lookup: CDR1 DFQATT, CDR2 SNEGSKA (reference sequence). Deletions cut 6 bases from V and 1 base from J, with 5 bases between. CDR3 size: 11 residues.

This clonotype was recorded many times. The rearrangement uses TRBV28 and TRBJ1-5, with D unresolved. CDR3 length equals 15 residues. The V end was cut by 6 bases, the J end by 2 bases, with 14 bases between. Germline V gives CDR1 MDHEN, CDR2 SYDVKM. The CDR3 coding sequence is TGTGCCAGCAGACCCAGGACGTCGGGCAATCAGCCCCAGCATTTT. Its protein is CASRPRTSGNQPQHF. Filled out from reference TRBV28 and TRBJ1-5, the complete variable domain reads DVKVTQSSRYLVKRTGEKVFLECVQDMDHENMFWYRQDPGLGLRLIYFSYDVKMKEKGDIPEGYSVSREKKERFSLILESASTNQTSMYLCASRPRTSGNQPQHFGDGTRLSIL.

This clonotype was seen only a few times. The chain combines TRBV2 with TRBJ1-1, with a possible D match to TRBD1 (5 bases). The V end was cut by 5 bases, the J end by 7 bases, with 17 bases between. The CDR3 length is 14 residues. The germline CDR1 and CDR2 sequences are SNHLY and FYNNEI. CDR3 sequence reads: CASSRGTVPLEAFF. As DNA, the CDR3 is TGTGCCAGCAGTCGAGGGACGGTTCCTCTTGAAGCTTTCTTT.